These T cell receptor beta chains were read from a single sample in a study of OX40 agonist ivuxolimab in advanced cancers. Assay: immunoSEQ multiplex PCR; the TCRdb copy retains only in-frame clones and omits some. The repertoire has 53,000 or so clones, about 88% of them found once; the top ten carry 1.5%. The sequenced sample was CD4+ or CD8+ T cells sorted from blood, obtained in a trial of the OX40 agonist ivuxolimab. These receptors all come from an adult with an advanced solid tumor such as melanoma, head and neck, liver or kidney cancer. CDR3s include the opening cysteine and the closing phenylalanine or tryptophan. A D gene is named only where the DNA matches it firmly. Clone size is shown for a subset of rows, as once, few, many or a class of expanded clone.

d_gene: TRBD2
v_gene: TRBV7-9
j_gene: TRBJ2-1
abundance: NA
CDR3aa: CASSLGLAGGLNEQFF
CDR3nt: TGTGCCAGCAGCCTCGGACTAGCGGGAGGGCTCAATGAGCAGTTCTTC

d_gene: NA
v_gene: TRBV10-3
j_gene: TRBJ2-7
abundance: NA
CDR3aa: CAISEKATYEQYF
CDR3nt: TGTGCCATCAGTGAGAAGGCCACCTACGAGCAGTACTTC

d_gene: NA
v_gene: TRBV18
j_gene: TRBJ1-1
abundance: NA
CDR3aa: CASNPFGDTEAFF
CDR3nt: TGTGCCTCAAATCCCTTCGGGGACACTGAAGCTTTCTTT

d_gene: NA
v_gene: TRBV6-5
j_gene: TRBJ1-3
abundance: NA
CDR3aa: CASSGRVGNTIYF
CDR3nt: TGTGCCAGCAGTGGGCGTGTTGGAAACACCATATATTTT

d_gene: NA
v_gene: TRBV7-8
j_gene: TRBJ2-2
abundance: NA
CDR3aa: CASSLGLHTGELFF
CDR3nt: TGTGCCAGCAGCTTAGGGCTACACACCGGGGAGCTGTTTTTT

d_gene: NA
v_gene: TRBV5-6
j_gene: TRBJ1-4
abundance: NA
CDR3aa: CASSTQRAGVIKLFF
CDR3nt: TGTGCCAGCAGTACTCAAAGGGCGGGGGTCATAAAACTGTTTTTT

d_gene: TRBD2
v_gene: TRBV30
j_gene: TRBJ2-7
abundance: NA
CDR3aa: CAWSTTPGGEQYF
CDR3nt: TGTGCCTGGAGTACCACCCCGGGGGGCGAGCAGTACTTC

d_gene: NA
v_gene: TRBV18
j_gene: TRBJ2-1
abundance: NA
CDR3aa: CASSPLPHGGNEQFF
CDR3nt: TGTGCCAGCTCACCACTCCCTCACGGCGGGAATGAGCAGTTCTTC

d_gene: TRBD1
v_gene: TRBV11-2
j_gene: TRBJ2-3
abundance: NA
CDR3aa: CASSLGSGQGPTDTQYF
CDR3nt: TGTGCCAGCAGCTTAGGTTCGGGACAGGGTCCCACAGATACGCAGTATTTT

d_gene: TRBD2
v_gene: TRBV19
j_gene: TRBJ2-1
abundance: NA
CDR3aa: CASRGTSGLSSYNEQFF
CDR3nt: TGTGCCAGTAGAGGGACTAGCGGGCTAAGCTCCTACAATGAGCAGTTCTTC

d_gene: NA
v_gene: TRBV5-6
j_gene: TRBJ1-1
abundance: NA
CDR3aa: CASSLHENTEAFF
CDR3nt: TGTGCCAGCAGCTTGCATGAGAACACTGAAGCTTTCTTT

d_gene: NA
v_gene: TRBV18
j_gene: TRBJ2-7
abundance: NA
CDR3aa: CASSQGISYEQYF
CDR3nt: TGTGCCAGCTCACAAGGGATATCCTACGAGCAGTACTTC

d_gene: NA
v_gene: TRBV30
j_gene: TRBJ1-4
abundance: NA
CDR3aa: CAWGGAEEKLFF
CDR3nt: TGTGCCTGGGGGGGGGCCGAGGAAAAACTGTTTTTT

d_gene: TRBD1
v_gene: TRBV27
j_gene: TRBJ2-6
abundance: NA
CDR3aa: CASSFRGLGANVLTF
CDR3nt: TGTGCCAGCAGTTTCAGGGGGCTCGGGGCCAACGTCCTGACTTTC

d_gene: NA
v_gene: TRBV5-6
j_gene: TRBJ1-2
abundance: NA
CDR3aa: CASSAGYYGYTF
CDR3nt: TGTGCCAGCAGCGCCGGCTACTATGGCTACACCTTC

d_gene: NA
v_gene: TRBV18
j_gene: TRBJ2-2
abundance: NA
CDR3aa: CASSRGGGTGELFF
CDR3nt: TGTGCCAGCTCACGAGGGGGAGGCACCGGGGAGCTGTTTTTT

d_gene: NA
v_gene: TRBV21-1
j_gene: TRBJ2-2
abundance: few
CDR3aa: CASSTTELPGELFF
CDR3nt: TGTGCCAGCAGCACTACTGAGCTTCCCGGGGAGCTGTTTTTT

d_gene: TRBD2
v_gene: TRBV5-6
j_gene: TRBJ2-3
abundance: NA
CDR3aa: CASGTSGRWTDTQYF
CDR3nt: TGTGCCAGCGGGACTAGCGGGAGATGGACAGATACGCAGTATTTT

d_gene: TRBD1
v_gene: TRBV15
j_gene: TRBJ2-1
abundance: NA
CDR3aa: CATSNRDRGDNEQFF
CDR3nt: TGTGCCACCAGCAACCGGGACAGGGGCGACAATGAGCAGTTCTTC

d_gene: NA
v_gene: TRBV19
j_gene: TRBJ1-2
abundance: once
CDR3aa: CASTKTSRFNYGYTF
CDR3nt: TGTGCCAGTACTAAAACGTCGAGGTTTAACTATGGCTACACCTTC

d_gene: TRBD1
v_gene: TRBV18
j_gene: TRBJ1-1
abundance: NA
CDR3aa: CASSPGGQGNTEAFF
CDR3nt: TGTGCCAGCTCACCCGGGGGACAGGGGAACACTGAAGCTTTCTTT

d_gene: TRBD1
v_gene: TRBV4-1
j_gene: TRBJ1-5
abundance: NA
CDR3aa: CASGPGQGADGQPQHF
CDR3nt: TGCGCCAGCGGACCGGGACAGGGAGCCGACGGTCAGCCCCAGCATTTT

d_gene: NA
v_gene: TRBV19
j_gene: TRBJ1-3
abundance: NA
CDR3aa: CASISGPGSSGNTIYF
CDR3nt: TGTGCCAGTATTTCTGGCCCCGGGAGTTCGGGAAACACCATATATTTT

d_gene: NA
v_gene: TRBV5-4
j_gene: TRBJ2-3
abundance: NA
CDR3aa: CAMLGGNTDTQYF
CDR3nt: TGTGCCATGCTAGGAGGTAATACAGATACGCAGTATTTT

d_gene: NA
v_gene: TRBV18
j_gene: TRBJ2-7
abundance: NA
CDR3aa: CASSPGAEREQYF
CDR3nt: TGTGCCAGCTCACCGGGGGCGGAGAGGGAGCAGTACTTC

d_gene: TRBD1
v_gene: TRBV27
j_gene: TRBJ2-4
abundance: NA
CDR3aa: CASPDRAKNIQYF
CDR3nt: TGTGCCAGCCCGGACAGGGCCAAAAACATTCAGTACTTC

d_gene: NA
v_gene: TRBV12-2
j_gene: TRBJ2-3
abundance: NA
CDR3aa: CASRLEDDWAHHRGTDTQYF
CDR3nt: TGTGCAAGTCGCTTAGAGGACGATTGGGCACACCATAGGGGCACAGATACGCAGTATTTT

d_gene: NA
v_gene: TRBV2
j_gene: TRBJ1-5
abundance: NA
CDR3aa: CASRRSEGQPQHF
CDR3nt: TGTGCCAGCAGGAGGTCAGAAGGTCAGCCCCAGCATTTT

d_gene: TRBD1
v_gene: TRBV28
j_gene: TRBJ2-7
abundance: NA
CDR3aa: CASRGTVKAQYF
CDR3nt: TGTGCCAGCAGGGGGACAGTTAAGGCGCAGTACTTC

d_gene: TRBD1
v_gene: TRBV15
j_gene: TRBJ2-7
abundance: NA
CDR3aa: CATSRGQTRGYEQYF
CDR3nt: TGTGCCACCAGCAGGGGACAGACAAGAGGCTACGAGCAGTACTTC

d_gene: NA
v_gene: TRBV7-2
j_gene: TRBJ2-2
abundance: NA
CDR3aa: CASTHGPGTGELFF
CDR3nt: TGTGCCAGCACCCATGGGCCGGGCACCGGGGAGCTGTTTTTT

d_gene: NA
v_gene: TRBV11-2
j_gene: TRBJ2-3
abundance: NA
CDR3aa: CASSETRAGPQYF
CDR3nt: TGTGCCAGCAGCGAGACCCGGGCCGGGCCGCAGTATTTT